These T cell receptor beta chains were read from a single sample in a study of T cell repertoires in aging, cancer and after chemotherapy. One entry per CDR3 protein results from TCRdb running MiXCR on the multiplex PCR reads. This sample has roughly 1,400 distinct CDR3 sequences, with just over 20% found just once. Material: blood. The source is a human donor with a solid tumor. CDR3s include the opening cysteine and the closing phenylalanine or tryptophan. The D gene is left open where the match is weak. Clone size is stated in some rows and not others, as once, few, many or a class when expanded.

TRBV29-1	large	TRBJ2-7	.	TGCAGCGTTTCGAGACAAGGGGAGCAGTACTTC	CSVSRQGEQYF
TRBV7-9	medium-sized	TRBJ1-1	.	TGTGCCAGCAGCCTCGAGGGGCCGAACGAAGCTTTCTTT	CASSLEGPNEAFF
TRBV19	large	TRBJ2-2	TRBD2	TGTGCCAGTCGGGGAAACGGACTAGCGGTTAACACCGGGGAGCTGTTTTTT	CASRGNGLAVNTGELFF
TRBV5-6	medium-sized	TRBJ2-2	TRBD1	TGTGCCAGCAGCTGGGGGACAGGAGACACCGGGGAGCTGTTTTTT	CASSWGTGDTGELFF
TRBV7-2	medium-sized	TRBJ1-1	TRBD1	TGTGCCAGCAGCCGACAGGGAGTGAGCACTGAAGCTTTCTTT	CASSRQGVSTEAFF
TRBV20-1	medium-sized	TRBJ1-4	.	TGCAGTGCTAGAGCTCAGCGAGCGACAACAACTAATGAAAAACTGTTTTTT	CSARAQRATTTNEKLFF
TRBV7-9	.	TRBJ2-1	TRBD2	TGTGCCAGCAGCTTCAGCGGGAGGGATGAGCAGTTCTTC	CASSFSGRDEQFF
TRBV29-1	large	TRBJ2-7	.	TGCAGCGTTGGGAGGCCAAACGAGCAGTACTTC	CSVGRPNEQYF
TRBV6-5	medium-sized	TRBJ2-2	.	TGTGCCAGCAGTTATCAGGGCGGGGAGCTGTTTTTT	CASSYQGGELFF
TRBV7-9	medium-sized	TRBJ2-1	TRBD2	TGTGCCAGCGCCTCTACTAGCGGGAGGGCCCCTTTCTTC	CASASTSGRAPFF
TRBV7-6	large	TRBJ2-1	TRBD2	TGTGCCAGCAGCTTAGTAGCCCTAGCGGGGAGCAATGAGCAGTTCTTC	CASSLVALAGSNEQFF
TRBV7-9	medium-sized	TRBJ2-1	.	TGTGCCAGCAGCGAGGGGGGGTACAATGAGCAGTTCTTC	CASSEGGYNEQFF
TRBV11-3	medium-sized	TRBJ1-5	.	TGTGCCAGCAGCTTAGAGGGCTGGAATCAGCCCCAGCATTTT	CASSLEGWNQPQHF
TRBV7-6	medium-sized	TRBJ2-7	.	TGTGCCAGCAGCTCACAGGGCTACGAGCAGTACTTC	CASSSQGYEQYF
TRBV5-4	medium-sized	TRBJ2-1	TRBD1	TGTGCCAGCAGATTTAGGGCGCAGGGGGCTAACGGTGAGCAGTTCTTC	CASRFRAQGANGEQFF
TRBV6-1	medium-sized	TRBJ2-5	TRBD1	TGTGGGAGTACAGGGGGCGCATGGGGGGAGACCCAGTACTTC	CGSTGGAWGETQYF
TRBV5-1	medium-sized	TRBJ2-2	.	TGCGCCAGCAGCTCAAAAAGGACCGGAGGGAACACCGGGGAGCTGTTTTTT	CASSSKRTGGNTGELFF
TRBV4-3	few	TRBJ1-2	TRBD1	TGCGCCAGCAGCCAAGGGGACAGGGGGGGTGGCTACACCTTC	CASSQGDRGGGYTF
TRBV5-6	medium-sized	TRBJ2-3	.	TGTGCCAGCAGCTTGGCCATGATTGCGGGCAATACGCAGTATTTT	CASSLAMIAGNTQYF
TRBV30	medium-sized	TRBJ2-7	.	TGTGCCTGGGGCCAAGGTTCCTACGAGCAGTACTTC	CAWGQGSYEQYF
TRBV7-9	.	TRBJ2-7	.	TGTGCCAGCACCCAAGGTGTCGGGACCTACGAGCAGTACTTC	CASTQGVGTYEQYF
TRBV6-2/TRBV6-3	medium-sized	TRBJ2-3	TRBD2	TGTGCCAGCAGTTACCCGGGACTAGTTAGCACAGATACGCAGTATTTT	CASSYPGLVSTDTQYF
TRBV27	large	TRBJ1-2	TRBD1	TGTGCCAGCAGTCGCGGGACAGTTGGTGGCTACACCTTC	CASSRGTVGGYTF
TRBV27	large	TRBJ2-7	TRBD1	TGTGCCAGCAGTCTCGCCGGGACAGGGAACGAGCAGTACTTC	CASSLAGTGNEQYF
TRBV4-3	medium-sized	TRBJ2-7	.	TGCGCCAGCAGCCTCTATGGCGGAACCTACGAGCAGTACTTC	CASSLYGGTYEQYF
TRBV5-1	few	TRBJ2-7	.	TGCGCCAGCAGCTTGGAACCAGGGGGGGCGGACGAGCAGTACTTC	CASSLEPGGADEQYF